This TCR beta chain was sequenced for a study of T cells after yellow fever vaccination. TCRdb used MiXCR to reprocess the 5' RACE reads, holding one entry per CDR3 protein. The profile covers roughly 85,000 distinct CDR3 sequences, with less than 15% appearing a single time and around 24% taken by the ten largest. The CDR3 is 14 residues long. Germline CDR1 and CDR2: DFQATT and SNEGSKA (reference sequence). V shed 0 bases and J shed 5 bases, with 11 bases lying between them. This receptor was identified in a man younger than 35 who received the YFV17D yellow fever vaccine. The sample in question was CD8+ T cells not binding an NS4B(214-222) dextramer, sorted from PBMCs, obtained approximately 22 days after the first yellow fever vaccination. The chain combines TRBV20-1 with TRBJ2-1; D is perhaps TRBD2 (7 bases). CDR3 bases: TGCAGTGCTAGAGATGAGGGGGGGGACAATGAGCAGTTCTTC. Translating it yields CSARDEGGDNEQFF.